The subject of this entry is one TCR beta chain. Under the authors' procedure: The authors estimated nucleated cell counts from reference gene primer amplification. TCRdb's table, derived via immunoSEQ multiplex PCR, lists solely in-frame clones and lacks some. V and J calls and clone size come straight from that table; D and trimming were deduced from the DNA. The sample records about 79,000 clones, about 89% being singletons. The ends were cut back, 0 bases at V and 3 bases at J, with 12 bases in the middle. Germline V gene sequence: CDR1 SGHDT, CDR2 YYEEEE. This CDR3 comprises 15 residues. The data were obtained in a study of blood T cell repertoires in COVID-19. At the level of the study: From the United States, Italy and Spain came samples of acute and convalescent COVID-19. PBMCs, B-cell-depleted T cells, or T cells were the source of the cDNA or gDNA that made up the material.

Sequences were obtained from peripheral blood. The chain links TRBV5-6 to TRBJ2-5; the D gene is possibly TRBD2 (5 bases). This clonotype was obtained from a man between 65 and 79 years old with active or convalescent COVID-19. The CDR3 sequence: CASSLGPLEEETQYF. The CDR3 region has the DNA TGTGCCAGCAGCTTGGGTCCGCTGGAGGAAGAGACCCAGTACTTC.